Presented here are 23 T cell receptor beta chains from one specimen sequenced in a study of T cell responses to AZD1222 COVID-19 vaccine. Profiled with immunoSEQ multiplex PCR; TCRdb holds only in-frame clones, not every one. The sample contains tens of thousands of clones, roughly 91% of which appear only once. The starting material was peripheral blood, obtained on day 0 of AZD1222 vaccination. The receptors come from an adult in good health.

The chain has TRBV5-6 and TRBJ2-5; D possibly corresponds to TRBD1 (6 bases). The CDR3 contains 14 residues. Germline CDR1 reads SGHDT; CDR2 reads YYEEEE. V lost 1 base and J lost 8, with 15 bases in between. CDR3 nucleotide sequence: TGTGCCAGCAGCTTGAGGGGGAATGGGGTCACCCAGTACTTC. The encoded protein is CASSLRGNGVTQYF.

This chain connects TRBV12-3 or TRBV12-4 to TRBJ1-5; TRBD1 is a possible D gene (5 bases). The CDR3 loop spans 13 amino acids. V shed 7 bases and J shed 4 bases, with 11 bases lying between them. The CDR3 DNA is TGTGCCAGCACTAAGACAGCGAATCAGCCCCAGCATTTT. Residues: CASTKTANQPQHF.

The CDR3 sequence is CAISSGQGETEAFF. DNA for the CDR3: TGTGCCATCAGTTCCGGACAGGGGGAAACTGAAGCTTTCTTT. The chain carries TRBV10-3 and TRBJ1-1; 10 bases map to TRBD1. Germline CDR1 ENHRY, CDR2 SYGVKD. There are 14 residues in the CDR3. With V trimmed by 5 bases and J by 5 bases, 5 bases remained unmatched.

Concerning this clone: Sequence at one end of the junction differs from germline and may be a read error. This chain uses TRBV11-2 with TRBJ2-7; TRBD2 matches 9 bases. The CDR3 loop spans 16 amino acids. CDR1 SGHAT and CDR2 FQNNGV come from the germline V gene. The CDR3 DNA is TGTGCCAGCAGCCCCTATTGGGGACTAGCCTCCCACGAGCAGTACTTC. It codes for CASSPYWGLASHEQYF.

The chain has TRBV30 and TRBJ1-6; TRBD1 agrees at 10 bases. Germline lookup yields CDR1 GTSNPN and CDR2 SVGIG (reference sequence). There are 13 residues in the CDR3. Trimming at V came to 3 bases and at J to 7 bases, leaving 0 bases not matched to a gene. For the CDR3, the DNA is TGTGCCTGGAGGGACAGGGGGAATTCACCCCTCCACTTT. It translates to CAWRDRGNSPLHF. The full variable domain, completed using reference TRBV30 and TRBJ1-6, is SQTIHQWPATLVQPVGSPLSLECTVEGTSNPNLYWYRQAAGRGLQLLFYSVGIGQISSEVPQNLSASRPQDRQFILSSKKLLLSDSGFYLCAWRDRGNSPLHFGNGTRLTVT.

V is TRBV27 and J is TRBJ1-2, with TRBD1 matching 7 bases. The V gene end was trimmed by 5 bases and the J gene end by 2 bases; junction bases not matched to a gene: 2. This CDR3 has 13 residues. CDR1 is MNHEY and CDR2 is SMNVEV in the germline V gene (reference sequence). Here the CDR3 DNA reads TGTGCCAGCAGTAAGACAGGGAACTATGGCTACACCTTC. This sequence encodes CASSKTGNYGYTF.

The chain has TRBV28 and TRBJ1-6; TRBD1 might be the D (6 bases). V was cut by 6 bases and J by 6 bases, with 12 bases left in between. CDR1 MDHEN and CDR2 SYDVKM come from the germline V gene. The CDR3 is 14 amino acids. CDR3 in amino acids: CASSPGQPNSPLHF. In nucleotides, the CDR3 is TGTGCCAGCAGCCCCGGACAGCCTAATTCACCCCTCCACTTT.

The chain has TRBV19 and TRBJ2-7; 7 nucleotides align to TRBD2. Trimming at V came to 3 bases and at J to 2 bases, leaving 13 bases not matched to a gene. The CDR3 covers 17 residues. Per germline, CDR1 LNHDA and CDR2 SQIVND (reference sequence). CDR3 protein: CASSMERGTRGAYEQYF. CDR3 coding DNA: TGTGCCAGTAGTATGGAGCGCGGGACCCGGGGGGCCTACGAGCAGTACTTC.

The genes are TRBV2 and TRBJ2-1; D is unresolved. The CDR3 has 13 residues. Trimming stripped 2 bases from V and 10 bases from J, with 12 bases between. Germline CDR1 is SNHLY and CDR2 is FYNNEI. CDR3 amino acids: CASSERSIREQFF. The CDR3 bases are TGTGCCAGCAGTGAAAGGTCCATCCGGGAGCAGTTCTTC. The full variable domain, its missing parts supplied by reference TRBV2 and TRBJ2-1, is EPEVTQTPSHQVTQMGQEVILRCVPISNHLYFYWYRQILGQKVEFLVSFYNNEISEKSEIFDDQFSVERPDGSNFTLKIRSTKLEDSAMYFCASSERSIREQFFGPGTRLTVL.

V usage is TRBV28 and J usage is TRBJ1-5, with D unclear. CDR1 and CDR2 (germline): MDHEN, SYDVKM. This CDR3 contains 13 residues. V dropped 5 bases and J dropped 8 bases, with 13 bases sitting between them. The CDR3 sequence: CASSPPAREPQHF. In DNA, the CDR3 is TGTGCCAGCAGTCCCCCCGCCCGAGAGCCCCAGCATTTT.

This chain links TRBV29-1 with TRBJ1-2; D is unclear. The V end was cut by 0 bases, the J end by 4 bases, with 15 bases between. CDR1 is SQVTM, CDR2 ANQGSEA, per germline. CDR3 length: 15 residues. CDR3 sequence: CSVEEGAGMRYGYTF. CDR3 sequence (DNA): TGCAGCGTTGAAGAGGGTGCCGGGATGCGCTATGGCTACACCTTC.

The rearrangement uses TRBV5-6 and TRBJ1-4, with 7 bases that match TRBD1. CDR1 SGHDT and CDR2 YYEEEE come from the germline V gene. The ends lost 2 bases at V and 8 bases at J; junction bases unmatched: 6. CDR3 size: 14 residues. CDR3 residues: CASSFRGLGEKLFF. CDR3 bases: TGTGCCAGCAGCTTTAGGGGGCTCGGGGAAAAACTGTTTTTT.

V gene TRBV19 combines with J gene TRBJ2-5; the match to TRBD1 covers 9 bases. This CDR3 is 13 amino acids long. Germline loops: CDR1 LNHDA, CDR2 SQIVND (reference sequence). V lost 5 bases to trimming and J lost 5 bases; unmatched junction nucleotides: 3. CDR3 coding DNA: TGTGCCAGTAGTGCCGGGACAGGGGAGACCCAGTACTTC. Translation gives CASSAGTGETQYF.

CDR3 DNA: TGTGCCAGTAGTACCCGACAAGGCGGCTACACCTTC. This sequence encodes CASSTRQGGYTF. The chain is built from TRBV19 and TRBJ1-2; D uncertain. Germline CDR1 reads LNHDA; CDR2 reads SQIVND (reference sequence). V was trimmed by 4 bases and J by 8 bases, leaving 11 bases between them. This CDR3 is 12 amino acids long. The entire variable domain, with the rest obtained from reference TRBV19 and TRBJ1-2, is as follows: DGGITQSPKYLFRKEGQNVTLSCEQNLNHDAMYWYRQDPGQGLRLIYYSQIVNDFQKGDIAEGYSVSREKKESFPLTVTSAQKNPTAFYLCASSTRQGGYTFGSGTRLTVV.

The rearrangement joins TRBV14 to TRBJ2-4, with D possibly being TRBD1 (5 bases). Germline lookup yields CDR1 SGHDN and CDR2 FVKESK. Deletions cut 4 bases from V and 9 bases from J, with 13 bases between. The CDR3 loop spans 13 amino acids. The CDR3 DNA follows: TGTGCCAGCAGCCCCTCGCAGGGAAGCATTCAGTACTTC. Translating gives CASSPSQGSIQYF.

The rearrangement uses TRBV5-1 and TRBJ2-7, with D hard to call. The CDR3 runs 11 residues. Trimming removed 6 bases from V and 6 bases from J, with 10 bases in between. Germline values: CDR1 SGHRS, CDR2 YFSETQ. The CDR3 loop reads CASKGGVEQYF. CDR3 bases: TGCGCCAGCAAGGGTGGAGTCGAGCAGTACTTC.

The chain recombines TRBV7-9 with TRBJ2-7; a weak D match, TRBD2 (6 bases). CDR3 size: 14 residues. Germline-derived CDR1 and CDR2 are SEHNR and FQNEAQ (reference sequence). The V and J ends lost 0 bases and 7 bases respectively, with 13 bases between them. CDR3 in amino acids: CASSLAGGLGEQYF. DNA of the CDR3: TGTGCCAGCAGCTTAGCAGGAGGGTTGGGTGAGCAGTACTTC.

The rearrangement links TRBV5-1 to TRBJ2-1; 14 nucleotides agree with TRBD2. Germline V gene lookup returns CDR1 SGHRS and CDR2 YFSETQ. CDR3 length: 15 amino acids. The trim removed 7 bases at V and 8 bases at J, leaving 8 bases unmatched. The CDR3 protein is CASRLGTSGGDEQFF. In DNA, the CDR3 is TGCGCCAGCCGTCTGGGGACTAGCGGGGGTGATGAGCAGTTCTTC.

The chain uses TRBV2 and TRBJ2-7; TRBD2 aligns across 14 bases. Losses at the gene ends were 8 bases for V and 6 bases for J; bases not matched to a gene: 12. The CDR3 extends over 16 amino acids. Germline-derived CDR1 and CDR2 are SNHLY and FYNNEI. CDR3 bases: TGTGCCAGCGGACCTAGACTAGCGGGGGGGCCGCGCGAGCAGTACTTC. This translates into CASGPRLAGGPREQYF.

The chain carries TRBV6-1 and TRBJ2-1; possible D gene TRBD1, 6 bases. V lost 3 bases and J 1 base, leaving 10 bases between the germline ends. Germline V gene lookup returns CDR1 MNHNS and CDR2 SASEGT. CDR3 length equals 15 residues. The CDR3 loop is CASSEARGSYNEQFF. The CDR3 region has the DNA TGTGCCAGCAGTGAGGCCAGGGGATCCTACAATGAGCAGTTCTTC.

The rearrangement links TRBV5-6 to TRBJ1-2; 7 bases map to TRBD1. The junction had 6 bases not matched to a gene; V was cut back by 4 bases and J by 6 bases. The CDR3 is 13 amino acids. Germline CDR1 SGHDT, CDR2 YYEEEE. The CDR3: CASSVTGTHGYTF. DNA for the CDR3: TGTGCCAGCAGCGTGACAGGGACGCATGGCTACACCTTC.

This clone was seen more than once but under ten times. The rearrangement uses TRBV19 and TRBJ1-3; tentative D call: TRBD1 (5 bases). The CDR3 totals 16 residues. The V end lost 9 bases, the J end lost 0 bases, and 18 bases lay between the germline ends. Per the germline V gene, CDR1 is LNHDA and CDR2 is SQIVND (reference sequence). The CDR3 region is CASGIGFGGSGNTIYF. The CDR3 DNA follows: TGTGCCAGCGGCATAGGTTTCGGGGGCTCTGGAAACACCATATATTTT.

This clone has only one observation. CDR3 residues: CASSFRAGGTNTGELFF. The CDR3 DNA is TGCGCCAGCAGCTTCAGGGCAGGGGGAACGAACACCGGGGAGCTGTTTTTT. The chain is built from TRBV5-1 and TRBJ2-2; TRBD1 aligns across 7 bases. V shed 2 bases and J 0 bases; nucleotides not matched to a gene: 7. Per germline, CDR1 SGHRS and CDR2 YFSETQ. This CDR3 is 17 amino acids long.